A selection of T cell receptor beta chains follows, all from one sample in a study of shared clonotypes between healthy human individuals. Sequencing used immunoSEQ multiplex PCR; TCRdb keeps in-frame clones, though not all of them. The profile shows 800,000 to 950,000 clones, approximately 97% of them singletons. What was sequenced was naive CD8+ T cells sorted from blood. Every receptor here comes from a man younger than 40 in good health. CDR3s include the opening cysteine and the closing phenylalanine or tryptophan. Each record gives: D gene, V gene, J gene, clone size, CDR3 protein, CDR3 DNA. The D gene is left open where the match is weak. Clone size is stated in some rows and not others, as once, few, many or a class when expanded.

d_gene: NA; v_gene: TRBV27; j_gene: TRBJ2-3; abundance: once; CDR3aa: CASSLSGTDTQYF; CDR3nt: TGTGCCAGCAGTTTATCAGGCACAGATACGCAGTATTTT
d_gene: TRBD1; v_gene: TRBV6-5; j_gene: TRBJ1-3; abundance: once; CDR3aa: CASRQGQIGNTIYF; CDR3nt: TGTGCCAGCAGGCAGGGACAGATCGGGAACACCATATATTTT
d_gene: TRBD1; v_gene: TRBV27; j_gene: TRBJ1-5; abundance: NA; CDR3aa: CASRTGVASNQPQHF; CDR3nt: TGTGCCAGCAGGACAGGGGTGGCTAGCAATCAGCCCCAGCATTTT
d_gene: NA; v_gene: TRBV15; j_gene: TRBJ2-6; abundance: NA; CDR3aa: CATSGTKSLGQGISGANVLTF; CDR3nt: TGTGCCACCAGCGGAACGAAAAGCCTGGGCCAGGGAATATCTGGGGCCAACGTCCTGACTTTC
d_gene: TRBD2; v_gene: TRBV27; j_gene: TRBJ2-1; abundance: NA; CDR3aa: CASSEGTSGIYNEQFF; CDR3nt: TGTGCCAGCAGCGAAGGGACTAGCGGGATCTACAATGAGCAGTTCTTC
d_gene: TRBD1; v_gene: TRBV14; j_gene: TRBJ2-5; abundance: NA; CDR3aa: CASSRGNRGPQETQYF; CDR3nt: TGTGCCAGCAGCCGAGGCAACAGGGGTCCCCAAGAGACCCAGTACTTC
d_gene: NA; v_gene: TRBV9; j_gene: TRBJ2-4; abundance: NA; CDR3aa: CASSQGGSGIQYF; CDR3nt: TGTGCCAGCAGCCAAGGGGGTTCGGGCATTCAGTACTTC
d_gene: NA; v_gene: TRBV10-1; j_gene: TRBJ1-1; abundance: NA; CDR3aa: CASSEESQGEAFF; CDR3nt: TGCGCCAGCAGTGAGGAATCTCAGGGTGAAGCTTTCTTT
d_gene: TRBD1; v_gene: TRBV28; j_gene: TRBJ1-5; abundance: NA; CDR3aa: CASSTPQDRGNQPQHF; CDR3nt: TGTGCCAGCAGTACTCCCCAGGACAGGGGCAATCAGCCCCAGCATTTT
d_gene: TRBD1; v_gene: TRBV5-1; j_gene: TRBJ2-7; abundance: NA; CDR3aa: CASSGTGRNYEQYF; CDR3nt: TGCGCCAGCAGTGGGACAGGGAGGAACTACGAGCAGTACTTC
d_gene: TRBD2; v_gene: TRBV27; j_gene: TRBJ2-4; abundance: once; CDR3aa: CASSLIFGGKNIQYF; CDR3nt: TGTGCCAGCAGTTTAATATTCGGGGGGAAAAACATTCAGTACTTC
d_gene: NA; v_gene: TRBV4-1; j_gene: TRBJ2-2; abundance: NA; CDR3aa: CASSPSNTGELFF; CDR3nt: TGCGCCAGCAGCCCTTCGAACACCGGGGAGCTGTTTTTT
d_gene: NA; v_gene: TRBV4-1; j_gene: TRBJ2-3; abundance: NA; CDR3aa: CASSQEADPTDTQYF; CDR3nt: TGCGCCAGCAGCCAAGAGGCGGATCCCACAGATACGCAGTATTTT
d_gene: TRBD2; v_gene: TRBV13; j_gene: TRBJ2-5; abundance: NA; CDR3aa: CASSSEGTLADQETQYF; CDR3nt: TGTGCCAGCAGCTCGGAGGGGACACTAGCGGACCAAGAGACCCAGTACTTC
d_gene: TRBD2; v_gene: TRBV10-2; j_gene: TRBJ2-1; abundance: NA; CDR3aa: CASREVPSGSNEQFF; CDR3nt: TGCGCCAGCCGAGAGGTTCCTAGCGGGAGCAATGAGCAGTTCTTC
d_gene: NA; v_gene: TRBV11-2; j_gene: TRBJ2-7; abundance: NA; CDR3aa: CASSYSANTYEQYF; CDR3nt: TGTGCCAGCAGCTATAGCGCGAACACCTACGAGCAGTACTTC
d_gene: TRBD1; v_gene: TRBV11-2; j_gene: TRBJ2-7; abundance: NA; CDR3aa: CASSLIASGQGIGNYEQYF; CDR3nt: TGTGCCAGCAGCTTAATAGCCTCCGGACAGGGGATTGGAAACTACGAGCAGTACTTC
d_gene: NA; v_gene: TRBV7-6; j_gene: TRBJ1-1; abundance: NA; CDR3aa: CASSLEVSSMNTEAFF; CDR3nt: TGTGCCAGCAGCTTAGAGGTGTCCTCCATGAACACTGAAGCTTTCTTT
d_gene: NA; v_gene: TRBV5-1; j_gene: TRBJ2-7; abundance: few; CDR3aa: CASSFLGGWTATYEQYF; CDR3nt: TGCGCCAGCAGCTTTTTGGGGGGCTGGACGGCAACCTACGAGCAGTACTTC
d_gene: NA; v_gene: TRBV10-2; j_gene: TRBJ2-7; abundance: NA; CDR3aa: CASSDSAGPYEQYF; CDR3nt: TGCGCCAGCAGTGACTCGGCGGGACCCTACGAGCAGTACTTC